Following are 20 T cell receptor beta chains from one sample sequenced in a study of T cells in Graves' hyperthyroidism and ophthalmopathy. TCR beta CDR3 sequences were amplified from RNA transcripts. First-round RT-PCR of the TCR CDR3 relied on the HTBI primer set. TCRdb used MiXCR to reprocess the multiplex PCR reads, holding one entry per CDR3 protein. This table holds around 600,000 distinct CDR3 sequences, approximately 15% found once. Sequenced input: blood. The receptors were sampled from a woman under 30 with Graves' ophthalmopathy.

Turning to this clonotype: An end of the junction does not agree with germline; a read error may underlie this. V usage is TRBV6-2 or TRBV6-3 and J usage is TRBJ2-1; no firm D call. The germline V gene has CDR1 MNHEY and CDR2 SVGEGT. The CDR3 has 13 amino acids. The CDR3 coding sequence is TGTGCCACCAGGTCGTCGGTCCTGAATGAGCAGCTCTTC. As protein: CATRSSVLNEQLF.

Ten or more counts support this clonotype. The chain couples TRBV3-1 to TRBJ2-1; possibly TRBD2 for D (6 bases). The germline CDR1 and CDR2 sequences are LGHDT and YNNKEL (reference sequence). Trimming left V 4 bases short and J 0 bases short, with 13 bases between. The CDR3 length is 16 residues. The CDR3 here is CASSPGGTLSYNEQFF. CDR3 DNA sequence: TGTGCCAGCAGCCCTGGCGGGACCCTCTCCTACAATGAGCAGTTCTTC.

This clonotype occurred many times. The chain is built from TRBV6-2 or TRBV6-3 and TRBJ2-5; D possibly corresponds to TRBD1 (7 bases). Trimming stripped 4 bases from V and 5 bases from J, with 14 bases between. Germline loops: CDR1 MNHEY, CDR2 SVGEGT. The length of the CDR3 is 14 residues. The CDR3 sequence is CASSSRQGGETQYF. In DNA, the CDR3 is TGTGCCAGCAGTTCGCGACAGGGAGGCGAGACCCAGTACTTC.

This clonotype was observed at least ten times. The chain carries TRBV9 and TRBJ1-1; maybe TRBD1 (5 bases). There are 12 residues in the CDR3. Trimming cost V 4 bases and J 8 bases, with 12 bases left between them. The V gene's germline CDR1 is SGDLS and CDR2 YYNGEE. DNA for the CDR3: TGTGCCAGCAGCTCCCGGGACCCGGAAGCTTTCTTT. Protein product: CASSSRDPEAFF.

This clonotype was observed at least ten times. The chain is built from TRBV2 and TRBJ2-7; D not certain. The germline V gene has CDR1 SNHLY and CDR2 FYNNEI. V was shortened by 6 bases and J by 3 bases, with 18 bases between the two germline ends. The CDR3 runs 15 residues. In DNA, the CDR3 is TGTGCCAGCAGCCTCATCACACTGGATAACTACGAGCAGTACTTC. It codes for CASSLITLDNYEQYF.

The CDR3 nucleotides are TGCAGTGCCTCCTTCAGGGACTTAAGCAACAATGAGCAGTTCTTC. This codes for CSASFRDLSNNEQFF. The chain couples TRBV20-1 to TRBJ2-1; weak D call: TRBD2 (6 bases). The CDR3 totals 15 residues. V shed 6 bases and J shed 5 bases, with 20 bases lying between them. The germline gives CDR1 DFQATT, CDR2 SNEGSKA (reference sequence).

This clonotype was observed at least ten times. This chain connects TRBV7-9 to TRBJ2-1; 9 bases are a match to TRBD2. The V gene's germline CDR1 is SEHNR and CDR2 FQNEAQ (reference sequence). CDR3 length: 20 residues. The trim removed 4 bases at V and 3 bases at J, leaving 19 bases unmatched. CDR3 bases: TGTGCCAGCAGCTCAATGGACGGCGGGGGGGTAGTTATCCTCTACAATGAGCAGTTCTTC. This sequence encodes CASSSMDGGGVVILYNEQFF.

This clonotype was seen repeatedly, ten times or more. This chain connects TRBV12-3 or TRBV12-4 to TRBJ2-1; 13 nucleotides line up with TRBD2. Trimming at V came to 6 bases and at J to 6 bases, leaving 5 bases not matched to a gene. The CDR3 loop spans 15 amino acids. As DNA, the CDR3 is TGTGCCAGCAGCCTCGGGACTAGCGGGACCAATGAGCAGTTCTTC. It is translated as CASSLGTSGTNEQFF.

This clonotype was counted a few times. The chain uses TRBV19 and TRBJ2-3; maybe TRBD1 (5 bases). Germline V gene lookup returns CDR1 LNHDA and CDR2 SQIVND (reference sequence). CDR3 length: 14 residues. Trimming removed 2 bases at V and 0 bases at J, with 6 bases between. This CDR3 reads CASSIQGSTDTQYF. The CDR3 DNA reads TGTGCCAGTAGTATACAGGGTAGCACAGATACGCAGTATTTT.

This clonotype was found once. The chain uses TRBV4-1 and TRBJ1-2; weak D call: TRBD1 (5 bases). Germline CDR1 and CDR2: MGHRA and YSYEKL. The CDR3 contains 24 residues. Trimming cost V 0 bases and J 5 bases, with 40 bases left between them. The chain's CDR3 is CASSQDSFVRGYFVGQGPVYGYTF. CDR3 in DNA: TGCGCCAGCAGCCAAGATAGTTTCGTGAGAGGATATTTCGTTGGTCAGGGCCCTGTGTATGGCTACACCTTC.

This clonotype was seen ten or more times. The V and J genes are TRBV28 and TRBJ2-1; weak D call: TRBD2 (5 bases). The CDR3 is 15 residues long. The germline V and J ends were trimmed by 6 bases and 0 bases, with 12 bases remaining between them. CDR1 and CDR2 (germline): MDHEN, SYDVKM. CDR3 bases: TGTGCCAGCAGCTTAGGGAGCAGCTCCTACAATGAGCAGTTCTTC. Translated: CASSLGSSSYNEQFF.

This clonotype came up many times. This CDR3 is CATSRDLPPVVGGVNEKLFF. In nucleotides, the CDR3 is TGTGCCACCAGCAGAGATTTACCACCGGTGGTGGGGGGCGTTAATGAAAAACTGTTTTTT. The rearrangement links TRBV15 to TRBJ1-4; a possible D gene is TRBD1 (6 bases). The V end lost 0 bases, the J end lost 4 bases, and 24 bases lay between the germline ends. CDR3 length: 20 residues. Looked up from germline, CDR1 is LNHNV and CDR2 is YYDKDF (reference sequence).

The chain joins TRBV20-1 to TRBJ2-7; 7 bases are a match to TRBD2. In germline, CDR1 is DFQATT, CDR2 SNEGSKA (reference sequence). J gave up 1 base and V 3 bases, and 3 bases lay outside the gene matches. The CDR3 has 13 residues. The chain's CDR3 is CSARREWSYEQYF. The CDR3 DNA reads TGCAGTGCTAGGCGGGAGTGGTCCTACGAGCAGTACTTC.

This clonotype was seen ten or more times. The rearrangement links TRBV18 to TRBJ1-6, with a tentative D call TRBD1 (6 bases). The V end was cut by 2 bases, the J end by 8 bases, with 16 bases between. The CDR3 spans 16 residues. Germline CDR1 and CDR2: KGHSH and LQKENI. The CDR3 DNA follows: TGTGCCAGCTCACCAGCCTCAGGGGTTCAGGATTCACCCCTCCACTTT. Protein: CASSPASGVQDSPLHF. The full variable domain, its missing parts supplied by reference TRBV18 and TRBJ1-6, is NAGVMQNPRHLVRRRGQEARLRCSPMKGHSHVYWYRQLPEEGLKFMVYLQKENIIDESGMPKERFSAEFPKEGPSILRIQQVVRGDSAAYFCASSPASGVQDSPLHFGNGTRLTVT.

The table lists this clonotype with many counts. CDR3 nucleotides: TGTGCCAGCAGCTTAGCGGCTTACAGGGGAGCGGCCCGGGCTTTCTTT. Amino acids: CASSLAAYRGAARAFF. The gene calls are TRBV7-2 and TRBJ1-1, with TRBD1 matching 7 bases. The CDR3 is 16 amino acids. Germline CDR1 SGHTA, CDR2 FQGNSA. V gave up 0 bases and J gave up 11 bases; unmatched junction bases: 15.

In its sample, this clonotype was seen many times. The chain uses TRBV12-3 or TRBV12-4 and TRBJ2-1, with TRBD2 identical over 11 bases. This CDR3 region has 16 residues. V dropped 6 bases and J dropped 7; count of bases not matched to a gene: 11. CDR3 DNA sequence: TGTGCCAGCAGGCCGACTAGCGGGATCGATTGGAATGAGCAGTTCTTC. This encodes CASRPTSGIDWNEQFF.

In its sample, this clonotype was seen many times. The chain carries TRBV2 and TRBJ2-5, with D perhaps matching TRBD1 or TRBD2 (5 bases each). Germline values: CDR1 SNHLY, CDR2 FYNNEI. V was cut by 5 bases and J by 1 base, with 23 bases left in between. The CDR3 loop spans 18 amino acids. The CDR3 nucleotides read TGTGCCAGCAGTCCGGAACTGGACGAGGGGTGGCTCCAAGAGACCCAGTACTTC. It specifies CASSPELDEGWLQETQYF.

The chain carries TRBV9 and TRBJ1-3, with 8 bases fitting TRBD1. The CDR3 has 15 residues. The junction had 8 bases not matched to a gene; V was cut back by 5 bases and J by 4 bases. Germline V CDR1 and CDR2: SGDLS, YYNGEE. CDR3: CASSKVQGAGNTIYF. In DNA form, the CDR3 reads TGTGCCAGCAGTAAAGTTCAGGGGGCGGGAAACACCATATATTTT.

This clonotype was observed at least ten times. This chain links TRBV27 with TRBJ1-3; D remains ambiguous. Germline loops: CDR1 MNHEY, CDR2 SMNVEV (reference sequence). The V and J ends lost 8 bases and 0 bases respectively, with 11 bases between them. The CDR3 covers 14 residues. The CDR3 loop reads CASASADSGNTIYF. In nucleotides, the CDR3 is TGTGCCAGCGCCTCGGCCGACTCTGGAAACACCATATATTTT.

The sample holds many counts of this clonotype. CDR3: CASSPTTKATDTQYF. The CDR3 DNA reads as TGTGCCAGCAGCCCGACCACAAAGGCTACAGATACGCAGTATTTT. The chain carries TRBV7-9 and TRBJ2-3; D unresolved. Trimming left V 5 bases short and J 3 bases short, with 15 bases between. The CDR3 has 15 amino acids. Germline V gene sequence: CDR1 SEHNR, CDR2 FQNEAQ (reference sequence).